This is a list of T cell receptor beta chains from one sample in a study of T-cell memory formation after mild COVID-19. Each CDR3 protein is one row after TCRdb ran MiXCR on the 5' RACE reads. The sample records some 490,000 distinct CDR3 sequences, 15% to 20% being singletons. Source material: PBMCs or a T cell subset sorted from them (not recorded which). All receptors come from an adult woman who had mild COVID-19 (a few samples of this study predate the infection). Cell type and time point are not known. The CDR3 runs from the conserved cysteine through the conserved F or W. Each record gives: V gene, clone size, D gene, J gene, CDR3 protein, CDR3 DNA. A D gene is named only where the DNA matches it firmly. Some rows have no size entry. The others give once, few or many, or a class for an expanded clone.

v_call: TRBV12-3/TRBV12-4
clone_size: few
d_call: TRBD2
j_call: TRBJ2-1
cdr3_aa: CASRSSASGRSNEQFF
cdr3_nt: TGTGCCAGCAGGTCATCGGCTAGCGGGAGGAGTAATGAGCAGTTCTTC

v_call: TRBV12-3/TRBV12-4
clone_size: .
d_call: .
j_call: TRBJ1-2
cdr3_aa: CASSLGFFTGYTF
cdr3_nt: TGTGCCAGCAGTTTGGGGTTTTTTACGGGCTACACCTTC

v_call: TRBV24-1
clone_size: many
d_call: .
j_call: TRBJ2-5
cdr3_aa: CATSAPGGPETQYF
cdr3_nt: TGTGCCACCAGTGCCCCGGGGGGCCCGGAGACCCAGTACTTC

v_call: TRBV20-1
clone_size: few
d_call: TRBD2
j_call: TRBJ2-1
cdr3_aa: CSARDQLTSFGDNEQFF
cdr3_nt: TGCAGTGCTAGAGACCAACTGACTAGCTTCGGTGACAATGAGCAGTTCTTC

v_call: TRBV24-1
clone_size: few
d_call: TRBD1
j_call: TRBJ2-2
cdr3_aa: CATSDGQGGSYTGELFF
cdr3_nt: TGTGCCACCAGTGACGGACAGGGAGGAAGCTACACCGGGGAGCTGTTTTTT

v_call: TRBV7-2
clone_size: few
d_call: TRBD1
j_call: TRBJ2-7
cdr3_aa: CASSHRQGWRYF
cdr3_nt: TGTGCCAGCAGCCACAGACAGGGCTGGCGGTACTTC

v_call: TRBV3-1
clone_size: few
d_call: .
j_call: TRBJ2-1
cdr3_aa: CASSLDLSPYNEQFF
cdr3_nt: TGTGCCAGCAGTCTAGACTTGTCCCCTTACAATGAGCAGTTCTTC

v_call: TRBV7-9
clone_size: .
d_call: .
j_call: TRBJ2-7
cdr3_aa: CASSLKGERFPYEQYF
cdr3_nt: TGTGCCAGCAGCTTAAAGGGAGAGAGGTTTCCCTACGAGCAGTACTTC

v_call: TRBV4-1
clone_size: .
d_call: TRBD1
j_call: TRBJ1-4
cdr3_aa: CASSGRDSPNEKLFF
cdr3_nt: TGCGCCAGCAGCGGACGGGACAGCCCTAATGAAAAACTGTTTTTT

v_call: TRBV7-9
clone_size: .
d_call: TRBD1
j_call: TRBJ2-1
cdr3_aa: CASSSRTGEDNEQFF
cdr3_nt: TGTGCCAGCAGCTCCCGGACAGGGGAGGACAATGAGCAGTTCTTC

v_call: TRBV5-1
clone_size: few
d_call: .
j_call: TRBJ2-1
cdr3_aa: CASSHPQGLNEQFF
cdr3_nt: TGCGCCAGCAGCCATCCACAGGGACTTAATGAGCAGTTCTTC

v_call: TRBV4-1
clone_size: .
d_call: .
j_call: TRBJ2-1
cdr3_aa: CASSQDWTAYNEQFF
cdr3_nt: TGCGCCAGCAGCCAAGATTGGACGGCTTACAATGAGCAGTTCTTC

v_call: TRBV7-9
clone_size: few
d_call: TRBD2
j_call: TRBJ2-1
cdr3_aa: CASSPPGLAGLPESYNEQFF
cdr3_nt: TGTGCCAGCAGCCCCCCCGGACTAGCGGGTCTTCCTGAGTCCTACAATGAGCAGTTCTTC

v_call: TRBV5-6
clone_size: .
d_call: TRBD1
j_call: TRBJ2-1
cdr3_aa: CASSLRGTGAFNEQFF
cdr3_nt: TGTGCCAGCAGCTTGCGGGGGACAGGGGCGTTCAATGAGCAGTTCTTC

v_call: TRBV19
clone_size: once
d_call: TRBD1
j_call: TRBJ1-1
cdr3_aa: CASSFGTGGRGTEAFF
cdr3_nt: TGTGCCAGTAGTTTCGGGACAGGGGGCCGGGGGACTGAAGCTTTCTTT

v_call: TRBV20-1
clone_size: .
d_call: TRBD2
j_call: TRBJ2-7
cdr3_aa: CSAELATYEQYF
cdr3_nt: TGCAGTGCCGAACTAGCGACCTACGAGCAGTACTTC

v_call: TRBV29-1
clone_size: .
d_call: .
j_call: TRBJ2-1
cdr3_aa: CSVQKGGRGGEQFF
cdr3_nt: TGCAGCGTCCAGAAGGGAGGCAGGGGAGGTGAGCAGTTCTTC

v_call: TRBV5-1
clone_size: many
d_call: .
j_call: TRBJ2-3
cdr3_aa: CASSPGLSTDTQYF
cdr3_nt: TGCGCCAGCAGCCCCGGACTGAGCACAGATACGCAGTATTTT

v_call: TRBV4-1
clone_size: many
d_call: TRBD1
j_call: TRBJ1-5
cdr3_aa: CASSRPKKRQGCFGQPQHF
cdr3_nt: TGCGCCAGCAGCCGCCCGAAAAAGCGACAGGGGTGCTTCGGGCAGCCCCAGCATTTT

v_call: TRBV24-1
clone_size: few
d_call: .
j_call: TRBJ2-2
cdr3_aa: CATSEVGAGELFF
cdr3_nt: TGTGCCACCAGTGAGGTCGGGGCCGGGGAGCTGTTTTTT

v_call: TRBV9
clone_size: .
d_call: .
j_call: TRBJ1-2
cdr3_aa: CASSVGGGANYGYTF
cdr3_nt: TGTGCCAGCAGCGTAGGCGGGGGCGCGAACTATGGCTACACCTTC

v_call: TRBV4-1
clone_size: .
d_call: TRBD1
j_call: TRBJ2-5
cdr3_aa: CVSSHRQGDETQYF
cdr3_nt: TGCGTCAGCAGCCATAGACAGGGGGACGAGACCCAGTACTTC

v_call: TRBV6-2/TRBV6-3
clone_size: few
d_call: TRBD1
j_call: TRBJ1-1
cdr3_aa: CASRKQGWNTEAFF
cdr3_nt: TGTGCCAGCAGGAAACAGGGGTGGAACACTGAAGCTTTCTTT

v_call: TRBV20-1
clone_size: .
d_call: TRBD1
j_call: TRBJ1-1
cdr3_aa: CSARDLPRGWTEAFF
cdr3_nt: TGCAGTGCTAGAGACCTACCCAGGGGGTGGACTGAAGCTTTCTTT

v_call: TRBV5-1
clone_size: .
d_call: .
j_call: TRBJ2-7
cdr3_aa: CASQGLGSYEQYF
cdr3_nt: TGCGCCAGCCAAGGGCTTGGCTCCTACGAGCAGTACTTC

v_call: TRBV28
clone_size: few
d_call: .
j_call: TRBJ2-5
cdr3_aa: CASSSGGAGKETQYF
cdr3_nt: TGTGCCAGCAGTTCCGGCGGGGCAGGGAAAGAGACCCAGTACTTC

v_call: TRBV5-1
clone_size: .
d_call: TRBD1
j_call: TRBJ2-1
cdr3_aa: CASSSEDRVAFF
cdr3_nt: TGCGCCAGCAGCTCGGAGGACAGGGTTGCGTTCTTC

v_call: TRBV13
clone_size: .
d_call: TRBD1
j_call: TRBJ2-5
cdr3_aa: CASSRGTALSGETQYF
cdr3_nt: TGTGCCAGCAGCCGTGGGACAGCCTTGAGTGGAGAGACCCAGTACTTC

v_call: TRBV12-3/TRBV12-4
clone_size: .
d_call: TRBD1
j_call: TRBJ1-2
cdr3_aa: CASSSGTGGAYGYTF
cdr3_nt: TGTGCCAGCAGTAGCGGGACAGGGGGCGCATATGGCTACACCTTC

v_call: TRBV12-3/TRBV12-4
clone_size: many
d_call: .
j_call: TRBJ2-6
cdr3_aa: CASSPPTSSNVLTF
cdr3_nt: TGTGCCAGCAGTCCCCCGACGAGTTCCAACGTCCTGACTTTC

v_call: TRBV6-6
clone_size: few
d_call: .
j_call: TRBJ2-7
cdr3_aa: CASSTNPYEQYF
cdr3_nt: TGTGCCAGCAGTACAAACCCCTACGAGCAGTACTTC

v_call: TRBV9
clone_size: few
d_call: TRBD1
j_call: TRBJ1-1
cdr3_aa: CASSDPPGQGITEAFF
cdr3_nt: TGTGCCAGCAGCGACCCTCCGGGACAGGGGATCACTGAAGCTTTCTTT

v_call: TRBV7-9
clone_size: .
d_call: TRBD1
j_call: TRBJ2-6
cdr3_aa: CASSLADRFSGANVLTF
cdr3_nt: TGTGCCAGCAGCTTAGCGGACAGGTTCTCTGGGGCCAACGTCCTGACTTTC

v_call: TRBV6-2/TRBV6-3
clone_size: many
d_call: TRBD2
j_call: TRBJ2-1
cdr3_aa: CASSYSRTSGYNEQFF
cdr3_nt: TGTGCCAGCAGTTACTCCCGGACTAGCGGATACAATGAGCAGTTCTTC

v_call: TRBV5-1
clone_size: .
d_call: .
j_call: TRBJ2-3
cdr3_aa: CASQTSTDTQYF
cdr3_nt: TGCGCCAGCCAGACTAGCACAGATACGCAGTATTTT

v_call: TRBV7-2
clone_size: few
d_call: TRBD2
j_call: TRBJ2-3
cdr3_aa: CASSLGGLAGTDTQYF
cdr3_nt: TGTGCCAGCAGCTTAGGGGGACTAGCGGGCACAGATACGCAGTATTTT

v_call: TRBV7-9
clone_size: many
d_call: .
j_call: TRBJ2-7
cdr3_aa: CASSLGWQEQYF
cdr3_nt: TGTGCCAGCAGCTTAGGGTGGCAGGAGCAGTACTTC

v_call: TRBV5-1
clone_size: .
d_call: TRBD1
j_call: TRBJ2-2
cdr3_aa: CASSRTGDTGELFF
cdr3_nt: TGCGCCAGCAGCAGGACAGGGGACACCGGGGAGCTGTTTTTT

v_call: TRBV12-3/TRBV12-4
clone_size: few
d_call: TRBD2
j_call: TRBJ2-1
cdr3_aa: CASSFSSGGTNEQFF
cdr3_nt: TGTGCCAGCAGTTTTTCAAGCGGGGGGACAAATGAGCAGTTCTTC

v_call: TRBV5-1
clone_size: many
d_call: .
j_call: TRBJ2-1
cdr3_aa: CASGNYNEQFF
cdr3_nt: TGCGCCAGCGGCAACTACAATGAGCAGTTCTTC

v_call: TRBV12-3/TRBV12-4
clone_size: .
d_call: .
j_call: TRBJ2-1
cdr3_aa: CASGRYSNEQFF
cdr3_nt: TGTGCCAGCGGGAGGTACTCCAATGAGCAGTTCTTC

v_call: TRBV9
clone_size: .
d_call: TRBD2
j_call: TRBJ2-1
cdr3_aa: CASSPPGLAARNEQFF
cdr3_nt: TGTGCCAGCAGCCCGCCGGGACTAGCGGCCAGGAATGAGCAGTTCTTC

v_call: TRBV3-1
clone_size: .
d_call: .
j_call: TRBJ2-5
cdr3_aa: CASSQTLQETQYF
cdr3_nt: TGTGCCAGCAGCCAAACCCTCCAAGAGACCCAGTACTTC

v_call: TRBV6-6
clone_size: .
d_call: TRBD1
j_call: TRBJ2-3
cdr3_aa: CASRTIGQGADTQYF
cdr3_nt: TGTGCCAGCAGAACCATCGGACAGGGAGCGGATACGCAGTATTTT

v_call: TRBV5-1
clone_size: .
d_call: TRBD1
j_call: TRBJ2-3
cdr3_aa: CASSLGGTDSTDTQYF
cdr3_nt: TGCGCCAGCAGCTTGGGGGGGACAGACAGCACAGATACGCAGTATTTT

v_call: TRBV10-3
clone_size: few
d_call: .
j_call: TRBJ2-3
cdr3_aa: CAISRGSTDTQYF
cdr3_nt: TGTGCCATCTCCAGGGGTTCAACAGATACGCAGTATTTT

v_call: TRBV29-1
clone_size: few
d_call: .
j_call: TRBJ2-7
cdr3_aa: CSVVDDQGSSTYEQYF
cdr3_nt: TGCAGCGTCGTTGATGACCAGGGTAGCTCTACCTACGAGCAGTACTTC

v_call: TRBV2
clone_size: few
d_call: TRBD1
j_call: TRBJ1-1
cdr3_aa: CASSRRTGPDTEAFF
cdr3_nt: TGTGCCAGCAGTAGGAGGACAGGGCCTGACACTGAAGCTTTCTTT

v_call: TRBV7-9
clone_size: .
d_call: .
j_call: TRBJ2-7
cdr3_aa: CASSRAGGDYEQYF
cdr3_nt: TGTGCCAGCAGCCGAGCAGGAGGGGACTACGAGCAGTACTTC

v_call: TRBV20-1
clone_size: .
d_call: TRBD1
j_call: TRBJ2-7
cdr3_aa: CSASGQDHSYEQYF
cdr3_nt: TGCAGTGCTAGCGGACAGGATCACTCCTACGAGCAGTACTTC

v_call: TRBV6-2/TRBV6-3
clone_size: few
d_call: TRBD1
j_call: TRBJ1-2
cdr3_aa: CASSQYSTGTAYGYTF
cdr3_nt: TGTGCCAGCAGTCAGTATTCAACCGGGACAGCATATGGCTACACCTTC

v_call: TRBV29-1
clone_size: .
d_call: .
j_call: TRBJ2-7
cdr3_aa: CSVSSASYEQYF
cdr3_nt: TGCAGCGTTTCGTCAGCCTCCTACGAGCAGTACTTC

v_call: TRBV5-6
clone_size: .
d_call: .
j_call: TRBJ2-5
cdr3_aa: CASSLSRTKKETQYF
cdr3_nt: TGTGCCAGCAGCTTAAGTAGGACAAAGAAAGAGACCCAGTACTTC

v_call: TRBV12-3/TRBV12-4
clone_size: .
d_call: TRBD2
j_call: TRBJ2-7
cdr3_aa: CASSGTSGRYEQYF
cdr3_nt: TGTGCCAGCAGCGGGACTAGCGGGAGATACGAGCAGTACTTC